The clone carrying this T cell receptor beta chain showed up just once. Germline assignment: CDR1 SGDLS and CDR2 YYNGEE. The length of the CDR3 is 16 residues. With V trimmed by 4 bases and J by 4 bases, 5 bases remained unmatched. These data come from a study of blood T cell repertoires in COVID-19. For the study at large: The study drew acute and convalescent COVID-19 samples from the United States, Italy and Spain. The cDNA or gDNA used as material had been derived from T cells, B-cell-depleted T cells, or PBMCs.

Per the original methods: Counts of nucleated cells, estimated from reference gene primer amplification, were obtained. Only in-frame clones appear in the TCRdb table, and some are missing; sequencing was by immunoSEQ multiplex PCR. V and J calls and clone size are given by that table; D and trimming were obtained from the DNA. The sample includes roughly 41,000 clones, roughly 90% seen only once; the top ten take less than 30%. The specimen was peripheral blood. The TCR was taken from a man in his 60s with active or convalescent COVID-19. V gene TRBV9 combines with J gene TRBJ2-1; 13 positions match TRBD2. This CDR3 reads CASSTRLAGGYNEQFF. The CDR3 DNA sequence: TGTGCCAGCAGCACGAGACTAGCGGGAGGTTACAATGAGCAGTTCTTC. The full variable domain, rest sourced from reference TRBV9 and TRBJ2-1, is DSGVTQTPKHLITATGQRVTLRCSPRSGDLSVYWYQQSLDQGLQFLIQYYNGEERAKGNILERFSAQQFPDLHSELNLSSLELGDSALYFCASSTRLAGGYNEQFFGPGTRLTVL.